These 32 T cell receptor beta chains share one sample of origin, sequenced in a study of vaccination and CD4 T cells after COVID-19. Sequenced with the Oncomine TCR Beta short-read assay was DNA taken from cultured CD4+ T cells. TCRdb processed the PCR reads anew with MiXCR; each CDR3 protein has one entry. The sample has about 14,000 distinct CDR3 sequences; 55% to 70% are singletons. Treatment defined: approximately 9-day PBMC culture with coronavirus spike peptide pools or control peptides (ViraFEST assay). These receptors have no identified antigens. Sequencing was carried out using CD4+ T cells from blood, cultured in vitro. The receptors derive from a human donor who had recovered from COVID-19.

This clonotype was seen a handful of times. The CDR3 bases are TGCAGTGCTTTCCGGGACAGTCAAACCTACGAGCAGTACTTC. This codes for CSAFRDSQTYEQYF. V usage is TRBV20-1 and J usage is TRBJ2-7; 7 bases are shared with TRBD1. The junction had 9 bases not matched to a gene; V was cut back by 5 bases and J by 2 bases. The CDR3 runs 14 residues. In germline, CDR1 is DFQATT, CDR2 SNEGSKA (reference sequence).

The chain uses TRBV30 and TRBJ2-1; possibly TRBD2 for D (7 bases). The CDR3 runs 15 residues. V was shortened by 3 bases and J by 4 bases, with 16 bases between the two germline ends. Germline loops: CDR1 GTSNPN, CDR2 SVGIG (reference sequence). CDR3 nucleotides: TGTGCCTGGAGCGCGACGGCGGGGGCGTACAATGAGCAGTTCTTC. Amino acid sequence: CAWSATAGAYNEQFF.

The chain employs TRBV19 and TRBJ2-3; D is unclear. This CDR3 comprises 15 residues. Trimming removed 3 bases at V and 2 bases at J, with 12 bases between. CDR1 is LNHDA and CDR2 is SQIVND in the germline V gene (reference sequence). CDR3 loop: CASSINPPDTDTQYF. CDR3 nucleotides: TGTGCCAGTAGTATCAACCCCCCCGACACAGATACGCAGTATTTT.

The genes are TRBV6-1 and TRBJ1-6; 9 nucleotides match TRBD1. J gave up 5 bases and V 5 bases, and 7 bases lay outside the gene matches. There are 16 residues in the CDR3. Germline loops: CDR1 MNHNS, CDR2 SASEGT. The chain's CDR3 is CASSRTGALNNSPLHF. For the CDR3, the DNA is TGTGCCAGCAGTCGGACAGGGGCCCTGAATAATTCACCCCTCCACTTT.

The chain uses TRBV10-3 and TRBJ1-4; 9 positions agree with TRBD1. V lost 8 bases and J lost 4; bases outside the gene matches: 2. The CDR3 is made up of 13 amino acids. Germline V gene sequence: CDR1 ENHRY, CDR2 SYGVKD. The CDR3: CAIGDRDNEKLFF. The CDR3 DNA follows: TGTGCCATCGGGGACAGGGATAATGAAAAACTGTTTTTT.

V is TRBV6-2 or TRBV6-3 and J is TRBJ2-5, with D unclear. The CDR3 sequence is 12 residues long. Germline loops: CDR1 MNHEY, CDR2 SVGEGT. Deletions cut 5 bases from V and 5 bases from J, with 9 bases between. CDR3 residues: CASSTYIETQYF. The CDR3 region has the DNA TGTGCCAGCAGTACATATATCGAGACCCAGTACTTC.

This clonotype came up once. The V gene is TRBV5-1, the J gene TRBJ1-1; TRBD1 is a possible D gene (5 bases). The CDR3 has 16 amino acids. CDR1 SGHRS and CDR2 YFSETQ come from the germline V gene. V dropped 4 bases and J dropped 0 bases, with 16 bases sitting between them. CDR3 in amino acids: CASSLGRGNMNTEAFF. The CDR3 nucleotides are TGCGCCAGCAGCCTGGGGCGGGGAAACATGAACACTGAAGCTTTCTTT.

V gene TRBV20-1 combines with J gene TRBJ2-7; 8 positions agree with TRBD2. V lost 6 bases and J lost 4; bases outside the gene matches: 14. Germline loops: CDR1 DFQATT, CDR2 SNEGSKA (reference sequence). The CDR3 spans 15 residues. The CDR3 coding sequence is TGCAGTGCCAATCCCGGAGAGGCTAGCGGGTACGAGCAGTACTTC. Its translation is CSANPGEASGYEQYF.

The chain combines TRBV20-1 with TRBJ1-5; D remains unclear. The CDR3 sequence is 13 residues long. The germline gives CDR1 DFQATT, CDR2 SNEGSKA (reference sequence). Between the trimmed V and J ends, which lost 3 bases and 2 bases, there was a span of 8 bases. The CDR3 sequence: CSARVPGNQPQHF. CDR3 nucleotides: TGCAGTGCTAGGGTCCCTGGCAATCAGCCCCAGCATTTT.

V is TRBV7-8 and J is TRBJ1-1; a weak D match, TRBD1 (5 bases). Deletions cut 0 bases from V and 4 bases from J, with 15 bases between. Germline V gene sequence: CDR1 SGHVS, CDR2 FQNEAQ. The CDR3 runs 16 residues. DNA of the CDR3: TGTGCCAGCAGCTTAGCGTCGGCGGGGGTACCCACTGAAGCTTTCTTT. Translation gives CASSLASAGVPTEAFF.

The gene calls are TRBV11-2 and TRBJ2-5, with TRBD1 matching 8 bases. In germline, CDR1 is SGHAT, CDR2 FQNNGV. The CDR3 sequence is 14 residues long. V shed 0 bases, J shed 7 bases, and the junction held 4 bases outside the gene matches. The DNA of the CDR3 is TGTGCCAGCAGCTTAGATACAGGGGGACGGACCCAGTACTTC. Amino acid sequence: CASSLDTGGRTQYF.

CDR3 loop: CASSLAGADTQYF. CDR3 nucleotide sequence: TGTGCCAGCAGCTTAGCGGGAGCTGATACGCAGTATTTT. This chain joins TRBV7-9 and TRBJ2-3; D may be TRBD2 (5 bases). This CDR3 region has 13 residues. Trimming removed 0 bases from V and 6 bases from J, with 7 bases in between. CDR1 is SEHNR, CDR2 FQNEAQ, per germline (reference sequence).

J is TRBJ2-1 and V is TRBV20-1; no reliable D call. The CDR3 covers 16 residues. The V and J ends lost 0 bases and 0 bases respectively, with 12 bases between them. Germline CDR1 and CDR2: DFQATT and SNEGSKA (reference sequence). In DNA, the CDR3 is TGCAGTGCTAGAGACATTGAGCGTAGCTCCTACAATGAGCAGTTCTTC. Amino acid sequence: CSARDIERSSYNEQFF.

The table lists this clonotype with a few counts. The chain combines TRBV5-4 with TRBJ2-2, with D perhaps matching TRBD1 (5 bases). The V gene lost 4 bases and the J gene lost 8 bases, with 18 bases spanning the gap. Germline CDR1 is SGHNT and CDR2 is YYREEE (reference sequence). CDR3 length: 15 amino acids. CDR3 sequence reads: CASSPTDGQAGELFF. In DNA, the CDR3 is TGTGCCAGCAGCCCAACGGACGGACAAGCTGGGGAGCTGTTTTTT. Together with reference TRBV5-4 and TRBJ2-2, the CDR3 gives the full variable domain: ETGVTQSPTHLIKTRGQQVTLRCSSQSGHNTVSWYQQALGQGPQFIFQYYREEENGRGNFPPRFSGLQFPNYSSELNVNALELDDSALYLCASSPTDGQAGELFFGEGSRLTVL.

The chain is built from TRBV7-2 and TRBJ2-3; 7 bases map to TRBD2. CDR3 length: 15 residues. Looked up from germline, CDR1 is SGHTA and CDR2 is FQGNSA. V lost 2 bases and J lost 0; bases outside the gene matches: 2. The CDR3 DNA is TGTGCCAGCAGCTTAAACGGGGGGAGCACAGATACGCAGTATTTT. Protein sequence: CASSLNGGSTDTQYF.

The chain uses TRBV15 and TRBJ2-4; 14 nucleotides line up with TRBD2. Germline CDR1 LNHNV, CDR2 YYDKDF (reference sequence). J lost 3 bases, V lost 3 bases, and 1 base had no gene match. The CDR3 sequence is 16 residues long. Written as DNA, the CDR3 is TGTGCCACCAGCAGGGGACTAGCGGGGGACAAAAACATTCAGTACTTC. This translates into CATSRGLAGDKNIQYF.

Here the CDR3 DNA reads TGTGCCAGCACGGGACAGGGGCGCAATCAGCCCCAGCATTTT. Its protein is CASTGQGRNQPQHF. The chain combines TRBV6-1 with TRBJ1-5; 10 nucleotides agree with TRBD1. CDR1 and CDR2 from the germline V gene are MNHNS and SASEGT. J gave up 2 bases and V 7 bases, and 2 bases lay outside the gene matches. The CDR3 has 14 residues.

The chain links TRBV27 to TRBJ1-1; a possible D gene is TRBD1 (6 bases). The V end lost 2 bases, the J end lost 6 bases, and 19 bases lay between the germline ends. Germline CDR1 MNHEY, CDR2 SMNVEV (reference sequence). The CDR3 spans 16 residues. For the CDR3, the DNA is TGTGCCAGCAGTTTAAAAAGTAACAGGGAGATCGCTGAAGCTTTCTTT. Its protein is CASSLKSNREIAEAFF.

The V call is TRBV15, the J call TRBJ1-4; no clear D. Trimming shortened V by 0 bases and J by 8 bases, and 19 bases separated the two germline ends. The V gene's germline CDR1 is LNHNV and CDR2 YYDKDF (reference sequence). The CDR3 extends over 17 amino acids. The CDR3 DNA sequence: TGTGCCACCAGCAGAGACCCCATAGGTGGGATGGGGGAAAAACTGTTTTTT. It translates to CATSRDPIGGMGEKLFF.

The chain is built from TRBV3-1 and TRBJ1-3; D call uncertain. Germline CDR1 is LGHDT and CDR2 is YNNKEL (reference sequence). The germline V and J ends were trimmed by 4 bases and 0 bases, with 13 bases remaining between them. The length of the CDR3 is 16 residues. CDR3 region: CASSPNTDYSGNTIYF. As DNA, the CDR3 is TGTGCCAGCAGCCCGAATACAGACTACTCTGGAAACACCATATATTTT. The full variable domain, completed using reference TRBV3-1 and TRBJ1-3, is DTAVSQTPKYLVTQMGNDKSIKCEQNLGHDTMYWYKQDSKKFLKIMFSYNNKELIINETVPNRFSPKSPDKAHLNLHINSLELGDSAVYFCASSPNTDYSGNTIYFGEGSWLTVV.

The rearrangement links TRBV19 to TRBJ2-1; 15 nucleotides agree with TRBD2. Per the germline V gene, CDR1 is LNHDA and CDR2 is SQIVND (reference sequence). V trimming: 5 bases; J trimming: 8 bases; junction bases outside the gene matches: 22. The length of the CDR3 is 21 residues. The CDR3 DNA reads as TGTGCCAGTAGTGACGGACTAGCGGGAGGGCACGTCCTCGGACCGCCGGATGAGCAGTTCTTC. It specifies CASSDGLAGGHVLGPPDEQFF.

The J gene is TRBJ1-2, the V gene TRBV6-1; TRBD1 agrees at 7 bases. J gave up 6 bases and V 4 bases, and 2 bases lay outside the gene matches. CDR3 size: 12 residues. Germline V gene lookup returns CDR1 MNHNS and CDR2 SASEGT. The CDR3 here is CASSVGTDGYTF. CDR3 in DNA: TGTGCCAGCAGTGTTGGGACAGATGGCTACACCTTC.

This rearrangement joins TRBV29-1 to TRBJ1-2; D is perhaps TRBD1 (6 bases). The germline V gene encodes CDR1 SQVTM and CDR2 ANQGSEA. The V end lost 6 bases, the J end lost 4 bases, and 12 bases lay between the germline ends. The CDR3 contains 12 residues. The CDR3 DNA is TGCAGCGTCGCCCGGGACATCTATGGCTACACCTTC. This sequence encodes CSVARDIYGYTF. The whole variable domain, remainder taken from reference TRBV29-1 and TRBJ1-2, is SAVISQKPSRDICQRGTSLTIQCQVDSQVTMMFWYRQQPGQSLTLIATANQGSEATYESGFVIDKFPISRPNLTFSTLTVSNMSPEDSSIYLCSVARDIYGYTFGSGTRLTVV.

The chain has TRBV5-8 and TRBJ2-2, with D perhaps matching TRBD2 (6 bases). Trimming cost V 4 bases and J 5 bases, with 9 bases left between them. The CDR3 length is 13 residues. CDR1 SGHTS and CDR2 YDEGEE come from the germline V gene. CDR3 loop: CASSPTRTGELFF. CDR3 nucleotide sequence: TGTGCCAGCAGCCCGACTAGGACCGGGGAGCTGTTTTTT.

This clonotype showed up just a few times. The chain has TRBV4-2 and TRBJ1-6; tentative D call: TRBD1 (5 bases). This CDR3 is 17 amino acids long. V was pared by 1 base and J by 5 bases, with 15 bases between. Germline V gene data show CDR1 as LGHNA and CDR2 as YNFKEQ. The CDR3 reads CASSQGGSQKNNSPLHF. CDR3 in DNA: TGTGCCAGCAGCCAAGGGGGGAGCCAGAAAAATAATTCACCCCTCCACTTT.

The V and J genes are TRBV7-9 and TRBJ1-5, with D tentatively TRBD1 (5 bases). Germline CDR1 is SEHNR and CDR2 is FQNEAQ (reference sequence). V was trimmed by 7 bases and J by 6 bases, leaving 16 bases between them. The CDR3 contains 14 residues. This CDR3 is CASTPGGEGQPQHF. The CDR3 nucleotides are TGTGCCAGCACTCCGGGGGGGGAAGGTCAGCCCCAGCATTTT.

The chain has TRBV28 and TRBJ1-1; D gene ambiguous. The CDR3 sequence is 14 residues long. The V and J ends lost 5 bases and 1 base respectively, with 11 bases between them. Germline CDR1 MDHEN, CDR2 SYDVKM. The chain's CDR3 is CASSPPPGNTEAFF. CDR3 sequence (DNA): TGTGCCAGCAGTCCACCCCCAGGGAACACTGAAGCTTTCTTT.

V is TRBV2 and J is TRBJ1-4; 9 bases are shared with TRBD1. V dropped 2 bases and J dropped 6; count of bases not matched to a gene: 7. This CDR3 spans 16 amino acids. In germline, CDR1 is SNHLY, CDR2 FYNNEI. The CDR3 nucleotides read TGTGCCAGCAGTGAACCCCCGGGACAGGGCGATGAAAAACTGTTTTTT. Its translation: CASSEPPGQGDEKLFF.

This clonotype was picked up one time. The genes are TRBV10-2 and TRBJ1-1; no reliable D call. This CDR3 comprises 14 residues. Germline loops: CDR1 WSHSY, CDR2 SAAADI. The V end lost 5 bases, the J end lost 4 bases, and 14 bases lay between the germline ends. The CDR3 nucleotides are TGCGCCAGCAGTCAACTAGGCCTTTTCACTGAAGCTTTCTTT. This translates into CASSQLGLFTEAFF.

J is TRBJ2-1 and V is TRBV10-3, with 9 bases aligning to TRBD2. V shed 0 bases, J shed 11 bases, and the junction held 11 bases outside the gene matches. The CDR3 extends over 16 amino acids. The germline V gene encodes CDR1 ENHRY and CDR2 SYGVKD. The CDR3 loop is CAISESRASGIPQQFF. CDR3 sequence (DNA): TGTGCCATCAGTGAGTCTCGGGCTAGCGGGATCCCCCAGCAGTTCTTC.

The chain uses TRBV7-2 and TRBJ1-2; no clear D. V lost 9 bases to trimming and J lost 7 bases, with 18 bases between them. The CDR3 has 13 amino acids. CDR1 and CDR2 (germline): SGHTA, FQGNSA. The CDR3 is CARSGPEAGGYTF. The CDR3 DNA reads TGTGCCAGGTCCGGACCCGAGGCGGGTGGCTACACCTTC. Combining the CDR3 with reference TRBV7-2 and TRBJ1-2 gives the whole variable domain GAGVSQSPSNKVTEKGKDVELRCDPISGHTALYWYRQSLGQGLEFLIYFQGNSAPDKSGLPSDRFSAERTGGSVSTLTIQRTQQEDSAVYLCARSGPEAGGYTFGSGTRLTVV.

This chain uses TRBV19 with TRBJ2-2; D is unclear. This CDR3 is 16 amino acids long. Germline CDR1 LNHDA, CDR2 SQIVND (reference sequence). The V gene lost 2 bases and the J gene lost 3 bases, with 13 bases spanning the gap. The CDR3 region is CASSIYPDPYTGELFF. CDR3 sequence (DNA): TGTGCCAGTAGTATATACCCCGACCCATACACCGGGGAGCTGTTTTTT.